This TCR beta chain was identified during a study of T cells in Graves' hyperthyroidism and ophthalmopathy. In germline, CDR1 is LNHDA, CDR2 SQIVND (reference sequence). With 8 bases removed from V and 7 bases from J, the gap between germline ends came to 17 bases. This CDR3 is built from 14 residues. Patients with uncontrolled infections, other autoimmune diseases, pregnancy or lactation were excluded. This clonotype was seen ten or more times. Researchers took RNA transcripts and amplified the TCR beta CDR3 regions from them. The HTBI primer set served for first-round RT-PCR of the TCR CDR3. In TCRdb, the multiplex PCR reads were re-called with MiXCR into one record per CDR3 protein. The sample consists of 400,000 to 550,000 distinct CDR3 sequences, around a quarter of them appearing once.

The genes are TRBV19 and TRBJ2-2, with a weak D call TRBD1 (6 bases). The specimen sequenced was blood. This receptor was identified in a woman in her 30s with Graves' ophthalmopathy. Written as DNA, the CDR3 is TGTGCCAGTTCGTCGGAAGGGGGTGGCGGGGAGCTGTTTTTT. Translating gives CASSSEGGGGELFF.